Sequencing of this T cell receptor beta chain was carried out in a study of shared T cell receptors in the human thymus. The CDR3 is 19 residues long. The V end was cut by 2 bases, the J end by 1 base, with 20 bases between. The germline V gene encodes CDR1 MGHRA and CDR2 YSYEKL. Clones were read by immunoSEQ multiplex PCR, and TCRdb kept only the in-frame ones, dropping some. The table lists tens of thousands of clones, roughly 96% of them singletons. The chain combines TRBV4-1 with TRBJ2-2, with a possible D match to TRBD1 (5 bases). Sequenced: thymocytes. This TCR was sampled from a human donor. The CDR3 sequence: CASSQRLVTGPRNTGELFF. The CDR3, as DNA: TGCGCCAGCAGCCAAAGGCTGGTAACAGGTCCAAGGAACACCGGGGAGCTGTTTTTT.